This TCR beta chain was sequenced in a study of Graves' ophthalmopathy and Graves' hyperthyroidism. RNA transcripts provided the template for amplifying TCR beta CDR3 regions. First-round RT-PCR used HTBI primers; second-round multiplex PCR followed. MiXCR, run by TCRdb on the multiplex PCR reads, gives a single entry per CDR3 protein. The sample carries 450,000 or so distinct CDR3 sequences, under 15% recorded once. This clonotype has at least ten counts. The source material was blood. This receptor was obtained from a woman between 25 and 40 years old with Graves' ophthalmopathy.

CDR3 residues: CASSTSRGRYTF. For the CDR3, the DNA is TGTGCCAGCAGTACCTCCCGGGGGCGCTACACCTTC. The rearrangement links TRBV6-2 or TRBV6-3 to TRBJ1-2, with TRBD1 as a possible D gene (6 bases). Trimming shortened V by 5 bases and J by 9 bases, and 13 bases separated the two germline ends. The CDR3 is 12 amino acids. CDR1 is MNHEY, CDR2 SVGEGT, per germline.